The 11 T cell receptor beta chains given below trace back to one sample, sequenced in a study of T cell responses to AZD1222 COVID-19 vaccine. Only in-frame clones appear in the TCRdb table, and some are missing; sequencing was by immunoSEQ multiplex PCR. This sample has about 120,000 clones; 91% occur once, and the top ten carry 4.5%. Specimen: peripheral blood, collected on day 0 of AZD1222 vaccination. Receptor source: an adult in good health.

V gene TRBV19 combines with J gene TRBJ1-2, with D tentatively TRBD1 (6 bases). Per the germline V gene, CDR1 is LNHDA and CDR2 is SQIVND (reference sequence). V lost 2 bases and J lost 4, with 11 bases in between. The CDR3 extends over 14 amino acids. The CDR3 region has the DNA TGTGCCAGTAGTATATTAGGGGGAAGCTATGGCTACACCTTC. Translation: CASSILGGSYGYTF. Combining the CDR3 with reference TRBV19 and TRBJ1-2 gives the whole variable domain DGGITQSPKYLFRKEGQNVTLSCEQNLNHDAMYWYRQDPGQGLRLIYYSQIVNDFQKGDIAEGYSVSREKKESFPLTVTSAQKNPTAFYLCASSILGGSYGYTFGSGTRLTVV.

The chain uses TRBV5-1 and TRBJ1-4; D not resolved. The V gene lost 7 bases and the J gene lost 7 bases, with 11 bases spanning the gap. From germline, CDR1 is SGHRS and CDR2 YFSETQ. CDR3 length: 12 amino acids. The CDR3 region is CASALDGEKLFF. Written as DNA, the CDR3 is TGCGCCAGCGCTCTGGATGGTGAAAAACTGTTTTTT.

V is TRBV4-3 and J is TRBJ1-2, with a weak D call TRBD1 (6 bases). The CDR3 totals 14 residues. CDR1 LGHNA and CDR2 YSLEER come from the germline V gene. Trimming removed 2 bases at V and 3 bases at J, with 10 bases between. The CDR3 spells CASSQSGVDYGYTF. CDR3 coding DNA: TGCGCCAGCAGCCAATCAGGGGTCGACTATGGCTACACCTTC.

This chain uses TRBV6-2 or TRBV6-3 with TRBJ1-2; possible D gene TRBD1, 6 bases. CDR3 length equals 15 residues. The germline V and J ends were trimmed by 2 bases and 3 bases, with 13 bases remaining between them. The V gene's germline CDR1 is MNHEY and CDR2 SVGEGT. CDR3 region: CASSYPLDRDYGYTF. In DNA form, the CDR3 reads TGTGCCAGCAGTTACCCCTTGGACAGAGACTATGGCTACACCTTC.

The V call is TRBV7-9, the J call TRBJ1-2; a weak D match, TRBD1 (6 bases). The V end lost 5 bases, the J end lost 4 bases, and 17 bases lay between the germline ends. CDR1 is SEHNR and CDR2 is FQNEAQ in the germline V gene (reference sequence). CDR3 length: 15 amino acids. The DNA of the CDR3 is TGTGCCAGCAGCCCCAGGGAGGGAGGGGGCTATGGCTACACCTTC. This encodes CASSPREGGGYGYTF.

The chain joins TRBV3-1 (or the pseudogene TRBV3-2) to TRBJ2-2; the D gene is possibly TRBD2 (6 bases). Germline V gene lookup returns CDR1 LGHDT and CDR2 YNNKEL (reference sequence). This CDR3 comprises 20 residues. The V and J ends lost 1 base and 2 bases respectively, with 23 bases between them. CDR3 in DNA: TGTGCCAGCAGCCAAGTATTGCGGGACTCTAGCGACAGTAACACCGGGGAGCTGTTTTTT. Residues: CASSQVLRDSSDSNTGELFF.

The chain carries TRBV14 and TRBJ1-4, with D unclear. Germline CDR1 SGHDN, CDR2 FVKESK. V was clipped by 1 base and J by 0 bases, with 9 bases between them. This CDR3 is built from 16 residues. The CDR3: CASSQGYGTTNEKLFF. CDR3 coding DNA: TGTGCCAGCAGCCAAGGGTACGGGACAACTAATGAAAAACTGTTTTTT.

The chain links TRBV4-1 to TRBJ2-1, with 7 positions matching TRBD1. The germline CDR1 and CDR2 sequences are MGHRA and YSYEKL. V trimming: 3 bases; J trimming: 7 bases; junction bases outside the gene matches: 24. The CDR3 is 20 amino acids. CDR3 protein: CASSQTGQFSDLHVRNEQFF. The CDR3 DNA reads as TGCGCCAGCAGCCAGACGGGACAGTTCTCCGACCTCCACGTAAGAAATGAGCAGTTCTTC.

This chain links TRBV6-6 with TRBJ1-4; D is ambiguous. The CDR3 sequence is 13 residues long. Germline V gene sequence: CDR1 MNHNY, CDR2 SVGAGI (reference sequence). Deletions cut 3 bases from V and 6 bases from J, with 8 bases between. CDR3 DNA: TGTGCCAGCAGTTATTTCAGCGATGAAAAACTGTTTTTT. Translation gives CASSYFSDEKLFF.

The V call is TRBV15, the J call TRBJ1-1; D is unclear. This CDR3 spans 15 amino acids. The germline V and J ends were trimmed by 10 bases and 5 bases, with 23 bases remaining between them. Germline CDR1 is LNHNV and CDR2 is YYDKDF (reference sequence). CDR3 in DNA: TGTGCCATACACACACACGACACACGTGGGACTGAAGCTTTCTTT. Translation: CAIHTHDTRGTEAFF.

V usage is TRBV27 and J usage is TRBJ1-2, with no clear D. The CDR3 is made up of 13 amino acids. Looked up from germline, CDR1 is MNHEY and CDR2 is SMNVEV (reference sequence). V lost 2 bases, J lost 4 bases, and 8 bases lay in between. DNA for the CDR3: TGTGCCAGCAGTTTACGGGCGAGCTATGGCTACACCTTC. Translated: CASSLRASYGYTF.